This T cell receptor beta chain is from a study of T cell responses to AZD1222 COVID-19 vaccine. Study observations and caveats: Across spike, vaccine-associated CD4 TCRs were found, dominant at 160-218 and 743-854. Donors were chiefly white British, with a greater number of females, and clonal diversity was perhaps underestimated. Repertoire sampling occurred only after the peak T cell response.

Generated by immunoSEQ multiplex PCR, the TCRdb table keeps only in-frame clones and is missing some. The table shows about 130,000 clones, with over 85% occurring only once. A word on this clone: Its specificity is not known.

The CDR3 has 14 amino acids. V lost 6 bases and J lost 8, with 17 bases in between. Germline assignment: CDR1 SGHKS and CDR2 YYEKEE (reference sequence). The chain uses TRBV5-5 and TRBJ1-4, with a possible D match to TRBD1 (5 bases). Sample: peripheral blood, taken on day 0 of AZD1222 vaccination. This clonotype originated in an adult in good health. CDR3 amino acids: CASTLQDVYEKLFF. CDR3 DNA: TGTGCCAGCACCCTACAGGACGTCTACGAAAAACTGTTTTTT.